This passage covers 18 T cell receptor beta chains from one sample sequenced in a study of STAT5B mutations in CD4+ large granular lymphocyte leukemia. Method: immunoSEQ multiplex PCR; TCRdb's copy keeps in-frame clones and lacks some. The sample lists tens of thousands of clones, less than 80% occurring once. Input material: CD4+ T cells from blood buffy coats. These receptors all come from a human donor in good health.

In this sample, this clone turned up once. V usage is TRBV7-6 and J usage is TRBJ2-3; 7 bases are shared with TRBD2. This CDR3 contains 17 residues. The ends lost 5 bases at V and 2 bases at J; junction bases unmatched: 13. The V gene's germline CDR1 is SGHVS and CDR2 FNYEAQ. The CDR3 here is CASSKKAGDNNTDTQYF. The CDR3 region has the DNA TGTGCCAGCAGCAAGAAGGCGGGGGATAATAACACAGATACGCAGTATTTT.

The chain carries TRBV19 and TRBJ2-7, with 10 bases matching TRBD1. This CDR3 spans 17 amino acids. V dropped 10 bases and J dropped 4; count of bases not matched to a gene: 19. Germline CDR1 LNHDA, CDR2 SQIVND (reference sequence). CDR3 region: CANLLKAWDRGPYEQYF. The CDR3 DNA reads TGTGCCAATCTTCTAAAGGCCTGGGACAGGGGTCCTTACGAGCAGTACTTC.

This chain uses TRBV28 with TRBJ1-3, with D unresolved. V gave up 5 bases and J gave up 0 bases, with 14 bases separating them. The CDR3 is made up of 16 amino acids. CDR1 is MDHEN and CDR2 is SYDVKM in the germline V gene. CDR3 bases: TGTGCCAGCAGTCCCGCCGGACCGAACTCTGGAAACACCATATATTTT. It specifies CASSPAGPNSGNTIYF.

This clone was seen a handful of times. J is TRBJ1-6 and V is TRBV28; 7 nucleotides align to TRBD1. The CDR3 sequence is 12 residues long. The germline V gene has CDR1 MDHEN and CDR2 SYDVKM. The V gene end was trimmed by 8 bases and the J gene end by 10 bases; junction bases not matched to a gene: 5. This CDR3 is CASGQEGSPLHF. CDR3 in DNA: TGTGCCAGCGGACAGGAGGGGTCACCCCTCCACTTT.

The CDR3 reads CASSQDLPGGSDTQYF. CDR3 in DNA: TGTGCCAGCAGCCAAGACCTCCCGGGGGGTTCAGATACGCAGTATTTT. This chain links TRBV4-2 with TRBJ2-3, with 7 bases lining up with TRBD2. Looked up from germline, CDR1 is LGHNA and CDR2 is YNFKEQ. Unmatched junction bases numbered 7, after V lost 0 bases and J lost 4 bases. The CDR3 runs to 16 residues.

This chain connects TRBV2 to TRBJ2-5, with 9 bases identical to TRBD1. Germline V gene data show CDR1 as SNHLY and CDR2 as FYNNEI. There are 15 residues in the CDR3. Germline trimming cut 8 bases from V and 5 bases from J; bases unmatched to any gene: 12. The CDR3 sequence: CASSRLTGGAETQYF. The CDR3 region has the DNA TGTGCCAGCTCCCGGCTAACAGGGGGCGCCGAGACCCAGTACTTC.

Here the CDR3 reads CASSSRSNTEAFF. CDR3 sequence (DNA): TGTGCCAGCAGCTCAAGGTCGAACACTGAAGCTTTCTTT. The rearrangement uses TRBV11-2 and TRBJ1-1, with D unclear. The V and J ends lost 4 bases and 1 base respectively, with 7 bases between them. Germline-derived CDR1 and CDR2 are SGHAT and FQNNGV. CDR3 length: 13 amino acids.

This chain joins TRBV5-1 and TRBJ2-7; D is perhaps TRBD2 (6 bases). The CDR3 has 15 amino acids. Looked up from germline, CDR1 is SGHRS and CDR2 is YFSETQ. V was trimmed by 0 bases and J by 5 bases, leaving 15 bases between them. CDR3 in amino acids: CASSLGGGSRDEQYF. CDR3 nucleotides: TGCGCCAGCAGCTTGGGTGGGGGGTCTAGGGACGAGCAGTACTTC.

This chain uses TRBV28 with TRBJ1-2; 9 nucleotides align to TRBD1. This CDR3 region has 15 residues. The junction had 11 bases not matched to a gene; V was cut back by 6 bases and J by 6 bases. Germline lookup yields CDR1 MDHEN and CDR2 SYDVKM. The CDR3 DNA reads TGTGCCAGCAGGGAGACAGGGGGTCTCGGCGATGGCTACACCTTC. This encodes CASRETGGLGDGYTF.

This clone has only one observation. The junction departs from germline at one end; a sequencing error may be responsible. V and J are TRBV7-9 and TRBJ2-3; 10 bases line up with TRBD2. The germline V gene has CDR1 SEHNR and CDR2 FQNEAQ (reference sequence). The CDR3 is 14 amino acids. CDR3 nucleotides: TGTACCAGCAGCTTAGATAGCGGGGGGGATACGCAGTATTTT. It codes for CTSSLDSGGDTQYF.

The chain links TRBV2 to TRBJ2-7; D gene unclear. Germline CDR1 SNHLY, CDR2 FYNNEI. This CDR3 is built from 14 residues. Trimming left V 2 bases short and J 2 bases short, with 10 bases between. The CDR3, as DNA: TGTGCCAGCAGTGAAAGGACGTTAACCTACGAGCAGTACTTC. Translating it yields CASSERTLTYEQYF. The full variable domain, completed using reference TRBV2 and TRBJ2-7, is EPEVTQTPSHQVTQMGQEVILRCVPISNHLYFYWYRQILGQKVEFLVSFYNNEISEKSEIFDDQFSVERPDGSNFTLKIRSTKLEDSAMYFCASSERTLTYEQYFGPGTRLTVT.

The J gene is TRBJ1-4, the V gene TRBV5-4; 7 bases are shared with TRBD1. J gave up 5 bases and V 2 bases, and 6 bases lay outside the gene matches. The CDR3 covers 15 residues. Looked up from germline, CDR1 is SGHNT and CDR2 is YYREEE (reference sequence). CDR3: CASSFRQGVNEKLFF. In nucleotides, the CDR3 is TGTGCCAGCAGCTTCCGACAGGGAGTAAATGAAAAACTGTTTTTT.

In its sample, this clone was seen a few times. J is TRBJ1-3 and V is TRBV5-4; D remains ambiguous. Trimming removed 0 bases at V and 0 bases at J, with 7 bases between. The germline V gene has CDR1 SGHNT and CDR2 YYREEE (reference sequence). This CDR3 has 15 amino acids. CDR3 amino acids: CASSLDTSSGNTIYF. CDR3 coding DNA: TGTGCCAGCAGCTTGGACACCTCCTCTGGAAACACCATATATTTT.

The rearrangement uses TRBV5-4 and TRBJ2-3; 15 bases line up with TRBD2. V lost 3 bases and J lost 2; bases outside the gene matches: 4. Germline lookup yields CDR1 SGHNT and CDR2 YYREEE (reference sequence). This CDR3 is built from 17 residues. The CDR3, as DNA: TGTGCCAGCAGCTCGGGACTAGCGGGGGGAAACACAGATACGCAGTATTTT. This sequence encodes CASSSGLAGGNTDTQYF.

The chain employs TRBV7-2 and TRBJ2-7; tentative D call: TRBD1 (6 bases). The germline V gene encodes CDR1 SGHTA and CDR2 FQGNSA. With 4 bases removed from V and 2 bases from J, the gap between germline ends came to 15 bases. The CDR3 runs 15 residues. This CDR3 reads CASSSSGQTAYEQYF. The CDR3 region has the DNA TGTGCCAGCAGCTCATCAGGACAGACTGCCTACGAGCAGTACTTC.

The J gene is TRBJ2-7, the V gene TRBV18; 7 nucleotides match TRBD1. Germline V CDR1 and CDR2: KGHSH, LQKENI. The junction had 9 bases not matched to a gene; V was cut back by 1 base and J by 3 bases. CDR3 length: 16 amino acids. The CDR3 reads CASSPLEDRTNYEQYF. The DNA of the CDR3 is TGTGCCAGCTCACCACTAGAGGACAGGACGAACTACGAGCAGTACTTC.

The chain uses TRBV7-9 and TRBJ2-7, with D tentatively TRBD1 (6 bases). Germline V CDR1 and CDR2: SEHNR, FQNEAQ (reference sequence). The CDR3 sequence is 14 residues long. The V end lost 1 base, the J end lost 7 bases, and 14 bases lay between the germline ends. The DNA for the CDR3 is TGTGCCAGCAGCTTAGAAGAACACAGGGATGAGCAGTACTTC. This codes for CASSLEEHRDEQYF.

J is TRBJ2-5 and V is TRBV29-1, with D tentatively TRBD2 (5 bases). Germline lookup yields CDR1 SQVTM and CDR2 ANQGSEA. The CDR3 contains 9 residues. V lost 7 bases to trimming and J lost 5 bases, with 5 bases between them. Written as DNA, the CDR3 is TGCAGCGGAGGGGAGACCCAGTACTTC. Its translation is CSGGETQYF.